This TCR beta chain was found in a study of cytomegalovirus exposure and HLA in healthy donors. Turning to the study itself: Early on, a data release was issued that held tens of millions of unique TCRs from HLA-typed donors.

Concerning this clone: Its antigen is still unknown.

Germline V CDR1 and CDR2: MNHNS, SASEGT. V lost 2 bases, J lost 5 bases, and 5 bases stayed unmatched. This CDR3 has 15 amino acids. General study points: Equally common other TCR beta chains were less clonally expanded than HLA-associated ones, a later analysis found. In a later analysis, a genetic analysis reported fewer productive-TCR N-insertions in an Asian-associated ancestry cluster than the cohort average. Some V segments (TRBV6-2 and TRBV6-3 among them) were excluded as indistinguishable.

Amplification used 60 Vbeta primers and 13 Jbeta primers. Sequencing was performed with immunoSEQ multiplex PCR; in TCRdb, only in-frame clones are kept and a portion is missing. The sample gives roughly 93,000 clones, approximately 83% of which show up once; about 3% is in the top ten. Sequencing input: PBMCs. This TCR derives from a man aged 40-49 years in good health and CMV-seronegative. The chain carries TRBV6-1 and TRBJ2-5, with 10 nucleotides matching TRBD2. The CDR3 protein is CASSELSGGAETQYF. The DNA of the CDR3 is TGTGCCAGCAGTGAATTAAGCGGGGGGGCCGAGACCCAGTACTTC.